One sample yielded the 17 T cell receptor beta chains listed below, sequenced in a study of beta chain features in type 1 diabetes. Overall study findings and caveats: Shorter TCRB CDR3s, moderately but significantly so, marked every one of the four CD4+ subsets in Type 1 diabetes patients.

Their cognate antigens are unknown. Sequencing targeted expressed TCRB transcripts, as all isolated RNA had been reverse transcribed. Clones were read by immunoSEQ multiplex PCR, and TCRdb kept only the in-frame ones, dropping some. This sample has hundreds of thousands of clones, with around an eighth found just once. Material for sequencing was naive CD4+ T cells from blood. The receptors here all came from a man younger than 35 with type 1 diabetes.

This clone was seen a handful of times. V gene TRBV6-6 combines with J gene TRBJ2-3; a weak D match, TRBD2 (5 bases). CDR1 and CDR2 from the germline V gene are MNHNY and SVGAGI (reference sequence). V was pared by 5 bases and J by 0 bases, with 9 bases between. The CDR3 runs 14 residues. Written as DNA, the CDR3 is TGTGCCAGCAGTCCCCGCGGGAGCACAGATACGCAGTATTTT. This sequence encodes CASSPRGSTDTQYF.

This clone was counted only a few times. This sequence joins TRBV5-6 and TRBJ1-6; D call uncertain. Germline V lookup: CDR1 SGHDT, CDR2 YYEEEE. The CDR3 runs 15 residues. V lost 4 bases and J lost 10, with 18 bases in between. This CDR3 reads CASSHPADATSPLHF. CDR3 nucleotides: TGTGCCAGCAGCCATCCCGCGGACGCCACATCACCCCTCCACTTT.

The rearrangement joins TRBV6-5 to TRBJ2-1, with TRBD2 identical over 11 bases. The V gene end was trimmed by 6 bases and the J gene end by 7 bases; junction bases not matched to a gene: 2. The germline V gene has CDR1 MNHEY and CDR2 SVGAGI. This CDR3 region has 13 residues. This chain's CDR3 is CASRTSGKNEQFF. CDR3 bases: TGTGCCAGCAGGACTAGCGGGAAAAATGAGCAGTTCTTC.

V and J are TRBV5-4 and TRBJ1-5; the D gene is possibly TRBD1 (5 bases). The CDR3 runs 17 residues. The ends were cut back, 0 bases at V and 4 bases at J, with 17 bases in the middle. The germline CDR1 and CDR2 sequences are SGHNT and YYREEE (reference sequence). CDR3: CASSLARPGLQNQPQHF. The CDR3 DNA follows: TGTGCCAGCAGCTTGGCCCGGCCGGGACTCCAGAATCAGCCCCAGCATTTT.

This clone has a handful of counts. The chain carries TRBV29-1 and TRBJ1-3; D gene uncertain. The CDR3 is 15 amino acids. Germline V gene sequence: CDR1 SQVTM, CDR2 ANQGSEA. V shed 0 bases and J shed 1 base, with 10 bases lying between them. The CDR3 is CSVEDSAGSGNTIYF. In nucleotides, the CDR3 is TGCAGCGTTGAAGATAGTGCGGGGTCTGGAAACACCATATATTTT.

This clone was seen a handful of times. The chain links TRBV19 to TRBJ2-7; 7 bases fit TRBD1. Germline CDR1 is LNHDA and CDR2 is SQIVND (reference sequence). This CDR3 is 14 amino acids long. The V gene end was trimmed by 5 bases and the J gene end by 2 bases; junction bases not matched to a gene: 6. CDR3 DNA: TGTGCCAGTAGTCCTTGGGGACAGACCTACGAGCAGTACTTC. This sequence encodes CASSPWGQTYEQYF.

In its sample, this clone was seen a few times. The V gene is TRBV19, the J gene TRBJ1-2, with unresolved D. Trimming stripped 11 bases from V and 4 bases from J, with 20 bases between. The CDR3 sequence is 14 residues long. CDR1 is LNHDA, CDR2 SQIVND, per germline (reference sequence). CDR3 coding DNA: TGTGCCGGCCTCAAGCTAGACACCCTCTATGGCTACACCTTC. It specifies CAGLKLDTLYGYTF.

This clone occurred a few times. This chain links TRBV19 with TRBJ2-1; TRBD1 matches 11 bases. Germline V gives CDR1 LNHDA, CDR2 SQIVND (reference sequence). V lost 6 bases and J lost 9; bases outside the gene matches: 16. The CDR3 covers 17 residues. CDR3 sequence: CASSRIGKDRGQAEQFF. In nucleotides, the CDR3 is TGTGCCAGTAGCCGAATTGGAAAGGACAGGGGGCAGGCTGAGCAGTTCTTC.

A few counts support this clone. The chain employs TRBV11-3 and TRBJ1-2; TRBD1 matches 8 bases. CDR3 length equals 14 residues. The ends lost 0 bases at V and 8 bases at J; junction bases unmatched: 5. Germline V gene sequence: CDR1 SGHNT, CDR2 YENEEA. The CDR3 bases are TGTGCCAGCAGCTTAGAAGGACAGGGATCGGGCTACACCTTC. It yields the protein CASSLEGQGSGYTF.

The chain uses TRBV30 and TRBJ2-7; 10 nucleotides line up with TRBD2. The CDR3 is 12 residues long. J was trimmed by 2 bases and V by 8 bases; bases with no gene match: 3. CDR1 and CDR2 from the germline V gene are GTSNPN and SVGIG (reference sequence). The CDR3 sequence: CASGTSAYEQYF. The CDR3 region has the DNA TGTGCCAGCGGGACTAGCGCCTACGAGCAGTACTTC.

The rearrangement joins TRBV7-9 to TRBJ1-2; D remains unclear. In germline, CDR1 is SEHNR, CDR2 FQNEAQ (reference sequence). CDR3 length equals 11 residues. Trimming shortened V by 5 bases and J by 9 bases, and 10 bases separated the two germline ends. CDR3 residues: CASSPLDSYTF. In nucleotides, the CDR3 is TGTGCCAGCAGCCCCTTAGACAGCTACACCTTC.

The genes are TRBV28 and TRBJ2-3; D is uncertain. The CDR3 is 12 residues long. From germline, CDR1 is MDHEN and CDR2 SYDVKM. Deletions cut 4 bases from V and 6 bases from J, with 8 bases between. The CDR3 coding sequence is TGTGCCAGCAGTTCCTCACTGGATACGCAGTATTTT. Its translation is CASSSSLDTQYF.

V is TRBV2 and J is TRBJ2-1; 14 bases line up with TRBD2. This CDR3 has 15 amino acids. Germline V gene lookup returns CDR1 SNHLY and CDR2 FYNNEI. Unmatched junction bases numbered 5, after V lost 4 bases and J lost 9 bases. Written as DNA, the CDR3 is TGTGCCAGCAGTGTGACTAGCGGGGGGGCTGGTGAGCAGTTCTTC. Protein: CASSVTSGGAGEQFF.

The chain has TRBV2 and TRBJ2-7; 9 bases are a match to TRBD1. This CDR3 is built from 17 residues. V trimming: 4 bases; J trimming: 6 bases; junction bases outside the gene matches: 16. Germline V gene lookup returns CDR1 SNHLY and CDR2 FYNNEI. This chain's CDR3 is CASSGRLSGQGYVEQYF. CDR3 DNA: TGTGCCAGCAGTGGTCGATTGTCGGGACAGGGTTATGTCGAGCAGTACTTC.

This clone appeared a few times. This sequence joins TRBV11-1 and TRBJ2-2; the D is unclear. Germline values: CDR1 SGHAT, CDR2 FQDESV (reference sequence). The CDR3 loop spans 13 amino acids. Trimming stripped 7 bases from V and 1 base from J, with 7 bases between. CDR3 protein: CASTPWNTGELFF. CDR3 nucleotide sequence: TGTGCCAGCACCCCCTGGAACACCGGGGAGCTGTTTTTT.

The V gene is TRBV7-9, the J gene TRBJ2-3; a weak D match, TRBD2 (6 bases). V was pared by 1 base and J by 6 bases, with 8 bases between. CDR3 size: 13 residues. Germline V gene lookup returns CDR1 SEHNR and CDR2 FQNEAQ (reference sequence). CDR3 in amino acids: CASSLDAGDTQYF. CDR3 DNA sequence: TGTGCCAGCAGCTTAGATGCGGGGGATACGCAGTATTTT.

V gene TRBV4-1 combines with J gene TRBJ1-1; D not resolved. CDR3 length: 17 amino acids. Germline values: CDR1 MGHRA, CDR2 YSYEKL. V lost 0 bases and J 3 bases, leaving 17 bases between the germline ends. The CDR3 DNA reads as TGCGCCAGCAGCCAAGATAATAAGGCGGGGTCGGACACTGAAGCTTTCTTT. Protein product: CASSQDNKAGSDTEAFF.